The source of this TCR beta chain is a study of blood T cell repertoires in COVID-19. In the study overall: T cells, B-cell-depleted T cells, or PBMCs provided the cDNA or gDNA that served as material.

The CDR3 runs 18 residues. The germline V gene has CDR1 MNHNS and CDR2 SASEGT. Trimming shortened V by 2 bases and J by 5 bases, and 24 bases separated the two germline ends. Patients of the Seattle cohort, enrolled during active infection, were followed longitudinally. Original data processing: Quantification of nucleated cells was approximated via reference gene primer amplification. TCRdb's copy holds only in-frame clones and misses some; the assay was immunoSEQ multiplex PCR. V and J calls and clone size are given by that table; D and trimming were obtained from the DNA. Of 200,000 or so clones in the sample, approximately 91% were seen once.

The TCR comes from a man aged 45 to 65 with COVID-19, enrolled during active disease. This chain joins TRBV6-1 and TRBJ2-5, with a tentative D call TRBD1 (5 bases). Sequenced: peripheral blood. The DNA of the CDR3 is TGTGCCAGCAGTGAACAGGGTAGGGCGAGTTTTCTTTCGGAGACCCAGTACTTC. It yields the protein CASSEQGRASFLSETQYF.